This T cell receptor (beta chain) was obtained from a study of identical twins. Study-level points and caveats: Out-of-frame alpha sequences common to twins exhibited an excess of low generation probability.

Ten or more counts support this clonotype. Its antigen is currently unknown. The CDR3 is 14 residues long. CDR1 SEHNR and CDR2 FQNEAQ come from the germline V gene (reference sequence). Trimming took off 5 bases at V and 3 bases at J, with 14 bases between the two ends. TCRdb itself ran the 5' RACE reads through MiXCR, one entry per CDR3 protein. The sample includes 700,000 or so distinct CDR3 sequences, around 8.6% of them seen just once. These data were also reused for a study on yellow fever vaccine responses in identical twins.

The rearrangement joins TRBV7-9 to TRBJ2-7; TRBD1 is a possible D gene (6 bases). The specimen was PBMCs. This TCR came from a woman aged 18-29 years in good health. The CDR3 protein is CASSPLGQLYEQYF. In DNA, the CDR3 is TGTGCCAGCAGCCCGTTGGGACAACTCTACGAGCAGTACTTC. Based on the CDR3 plus reference TRBV7-9 and TRBJ2-7, the full variable domain is DTGVSQNPRHKITKRGQNVTFRCDPISEHNRLYWYRQTLGQGPEFLTYFQNEAQLEKSRLLSDRFSAERPKGSFSTLEIQRTEQGDSAMYLCASSPLGQLYEQYFGPGTRLTVT.